These 5 T cell receptor beta chains originate from one sample sequenced in a study of control samples from healthy donors and cancer patients. Here immunoSEQ multiplex PCR was the method, and the copy in TCRdb shows in-frame clones only, minus some. The sample contains 100,000 to 150,000 clones, roughly 92% of which appear only once. Sequencing used PBMCs. The receptor set was obtained from an elderly man with head and neck cancer.

J is TRBJ1-6 and V is TRBV19, with no clear D. The CDR3 loop spans 13 amino acids. Germline CDR1 and CDR2: LNHDA and SQIVND (reference sequence). The V end was cut by 8 bases, the J end by 2 bases, with 7 bases between. The CDR3 DNA reads TGTGCCAGTGCGGAGACCTATAATTCACCCCTCCACTTT. It codes for CASAETYNSPLHF.

V and J are TRBV5-1 and TRBJ1-2; D might be TRBD1 (5 bases). This CDR3 region has 13 residues. Germline CDR1 is SGHRS and CDR2 is YFSETQ. Trimming stripped 1 base from V and 4 bases from J, with 8 bases between. The CDR3 loop is CASSLRDLYGYTF. CDR3 sequence (DNA): TGCGCCAGCAGCTTGAGGGACCTCTATGGCTACACCTTC.

This clone was detected only once. The chain is built from TRBV9 and TRBJ2-5; TRBD2 matches at 15 bases. Losses at the gene ends were 3 bases for V and 4 bases for J; bases not matched to a gene: 1. Looked up from germline, CDR1 is SGDLS and CDR2 is YYNGEE. The CDR3 has 15 residues. The CDR3 region has the DNA TGTGCCAGCAGCGGGGGACTAGCGGGAGGAGAGACCCAGTACTTC. It specifies CASSGGLAGGETQYF.

The gene calls are TRBV14 and TRBJ2-7, with 7 bases matching TRBD1. Unmatched junction bases numbered 7, after V lost 5 bases and J lost 3 bases. This CDR3 is built from 14 residues. Germline lookup yields CDR1 SGHDN and CDR2 FVKESK. The CDR3 region is CASSKQTGNYEQYF. Here the CDR3 DNA reads TGTGCCAGCAGCAAACAGACAGGGAACTACGAGCAGTACTTC. The complete variable domain, with remaining parts taken from reference TRBV14 and TRBJ2-7, reads EAGVTQFPSHSVIEKGQTVTLRCDPISGHDNLYWYRRVMGKEIKFLLHFVKESKQDESGMPNNRFLAERTGGTYSTLKVQPAELEDSGVYFCASSKQTGNYEQYFGPGTRLTVT.

This sequence joins TRBV11-2 and TRBJ2-5; 11 bases are a match to TRBD2. From germline, CDR1 is SGHAT and CDR2 FQNNGV. The CDR3 totals 19 residues. The junction had 16 bases not matched to a gene; V was cut back by 5 bases and J by 2 bases. Here the CDR3 reads CASSRDDLVSSGGQETQYF. The CDR3 DNA reads as TGTGCCAGCAGCCGCGACGACTTGGTTTCTAGCGGGGGGCAAGAGACCCAGTACTTC.